The 29 T cell receptor beta chains reported below all come from one sample, sequenced in a study of OX40 agonist ivuxolimab in advanced cancers. Only in-frame clones appear in the TCRdb table, and some are missing; sequencing was by immunoSEQ multiplex PCR. The sample lists about 76,000 clones; roughly nine tenths were seen once. The sample in question was CD4+ or CD8+ T cells sorted from blood, obtained in a trial of the OX40 agonist ivuxolimab. The receptor set was obtained from an adult with an advanced solid tumor such as melanoma, head and neck, liver or kidney cancer.

This clone has a single count. The V and J genes are TRBV19 and TRBJ2-7, with D maybe TRBD2 (6 bases). Germline CDR1 LNHDA, CDR2 SQIVND (reference sequence). The CDR3 totals 13 residues. V gave up 10 bases and J gave up 0 bases, with 13 bases separating them. Written as DNA, the CDR3 is TGTGCCACCCGGGACGGGAGCTCCTACGAGCAGTACTTC. Protein: CATRDGSSYEQYF.

The chain joins TRBV27 to TRBJ2-3; possibly TRBD1 or TRBD2 for D (5 bases each). Trimming took 3 bases from V and 3 from J, leaving 16 bases between them. CDR3 length equals 16 residues. The V gene's germline CDR1 is MNHEY and CDR2 SMNVEV (reference sequence). Here the CDR3 DNA reads TGTGCCAGCAGTTTTTTTGGGGCCGAGGGAACAGATACGCAGTATTTT. Translation: CASSFFGAEGTDTQYF.

This chain joins TRBV6-6 and TRBJ1-1; a possible D gene is TRBD1 (6 bases). The germline V and J ends were trimmed by 5 bases and 4 bases, with 17 bases remaining between them. The CDR3 is 15 amino acids. CDR1 is MNHNY and CDR2 is SVGAGI in the germline V gene (reference sequence). In DNA, the CDR3 is TGTGCCAGCAGTCCCCAACAGGGCTTTGGCACTGAAGCTTTCTTT. Its protein product is CASSPQQGFGTEAFF.

There are a few counts of this clone. V and J are TRBV2 and TRBJ2-1; 7 bases line up with TRBD1. V gave up 7 bases and J gave up 2 bases; unmatched junction bases: 8. CDR3 length equals 15 residues. The germline V gene encodes CDR1 SNHLY and CDR2 FYNNEI. CDR3 nucleotide sequence: TGTGCCAGCAACCGACAGGGTAGGACCTACAATGAGCAGTTCTTC. Residues: CASNRQGRTYNEQFF.

The rearrangement links TRBV30 to TRBJ1-1; TRBD1 is a possible D gene (5 bases). The CDR3 consists of 12 residues. V was trimmed by 3 bases and J by 5 bases, leaving 10 bases between them. From germline, CDR1 is GTSNPN and CDR2 SVGIG (reference sequence). Here the CDR3 DNA reads TGTGCCTGGAGACAGGCCAGTACTGAAGCTTTCTTT. Protein product: CAWRQASTEAFF.

The gene calls are TRBV30 and TRBJ1-1; D may be TRBD1 (5 bases). V shed 3 bases and J shed 6 bases, with 14 bases lying between them. CDR1 and CDR2 (germline): GTSNPN, SVGIG (reference sequence). CDR3 length: 13 residues. The CDR3 sequence: CAWRGEGSAEAFF. CDR3 nucleotides: TGTGCCTGGAGAGGTGAGGGGAGCGCTGAAGCTTTCTTT. Filled out from reference TRBV30 and TRBJ1-1, the complete variable domain reads SQTIHQWPATLVQPVGSPLSLECTVEGTSNPNLYWYRQAAGRGLQLLFYSVGIGQISSEVPQNLSASRPQDRQFILSSKKLLLSDSGFYLCAWRGEGSAEAFFGQGTRLTVV.

The CDR3 loop is CASRVSGTSGEQYF. The CDR3, as DNA: TGTGCCAGTAGGGTTTCCGGGACTAGCGGCGAGCAGTACTTC. The V gene is TRBV19, the J gene TRBJ2-5; 11 bases match TRBD2. The last part of the DNA fits TRBJ2-7 better; the J call may be wrong. Germline assignment: CDR1 LNHDA and CDR2 SQIVND (reference sequence). The CDR3 is 14 amino acids.

The V and J genes are TRBV19 and TRBJ2-7; 8 bases map to TRBD2. The CDR3 is 14 residues long. With 4 bases clipped from V and 1 base from J, the junction kept 3 bases outside the gene matches. In germline, CDR1 is LNHDA, CDR2 SQIVND (reference sequence). As DNA, the CDR3 is TGTGCCAGTAGTACGGGACTAGGGTCCTACGAGCAGTACTTC. Translation: CASSTGLGSYEQYF.

In DNA, the CDR3 is TGTGCCTGGAGTGTACTAGCGCGCACCGGGGAGCTGTTTTTT. Protein sequence: CAWSVLARTGELFF. The rearrangement links TRBV30 to TRBJ2-2; 7 positions agree with TRBD2. In germline, CDR1 is GTSNPN, CDR2 SVGIG (reference sequence). The V and J ends lost 0 bases and 4 bases, in that order; junction bases with no gene match: 2. The CDR3 totals 14 residues.

V gene TRBV14 combines with J gene TRBJ1-5, with a weak D call TRBD1 (6 bases). This CDR3 is built from 18 residues. The V and J ends lost 0 bases and 5 bases respectively, with 20 bases between them. Germline CDR1 SGHDN, CDR2 FVKESK. In DNA form, the CDR3 reads TGTGCCAGCAGCCAAGAATTGAGAGGCAGGGGAGGGGATCAGCCCCAGCATTTT. Translating it yields CASSQELRGRGGDQPQHF.

CDR3 protein: CASSLSRDTQYF. For the CDR3, the DNA is TGTGCCAGCAGTTTATCGAGAGATACGCAGTATTTT. The genes are TRBV28 and TRBJ2-3; unclear D gene. CDR1 MDHEN and CDR2 SYDVKM come from the germline V gene. The V gene lost 1 base and the J gene lost 5 bases, with 4 bases spanning the gap. This CDR3 has 12 amino acids.

This rearrangement joins TRBV4-1 to TRBJ2-1, with 8 bases matching TRBD2. The CDR3 spans 12 residues. J was trimmed by 15 bases and V by 1 base; bases with no gene match: 5. Germline V gives CDR1 MGHRA, CDR2 YSYEKL. In nucleotides, the CDR3 is TGCGCCAGCAGCCAAGGCAGCGGGAGAGGGTTCTTC. It translates to CASSQGSGRGFF.

J is TRBJ2-1 and V is TRBV5-5; TRBD1 agrees at 10 bases. The CDR3 loop spans 15 amino acids. Per germline, CDR1 SGHKS and CDR2 YYEKEE (reference sequence). V shed 2 bases, J shed 5 bases, and the junction held 4 bases outside the gene matches. CDR3: CASSLGQGEHNEQFF. CDR3 coding DNA: TGTGCCAGCAGCTTAGGACAGGGGGAGCACAATGAGCAGTTCTTC. Full variable domain (outside the CDR3, taken from reference TRBV5-5 and TRBJ2-1): DAGVTQSPTHLIKTRGQQVTLRCSPISGHKSVSWYQQVLGQGPQFIFQYYEKEERGRGNFPDRFSARQFPNYSSELNVNALLLGDSALYLCASSLGQGEHNEQFFGPGTRLTVL.

The CDR3 reads CASYERLANYNEQFF. DNA for the CDR3: TGTGCCAGCTATGAGCGACTAGCTAACTACAATGAGCAGTTCTTC. The chain couples TRBV28 to TRBJ2-1; TRBD2 aligns across 7 bases. CDR3 size: 15 residues. With V trimmed by 8 bases and J by 3 bases, 10 bases remained unmatched. Germline CDR1 MDHEN, CDR2 SYDVKM.

The chain has TRBV10-3 and TRBJ1-1; 9 nucleotides line up with TRBD1. There are 12 residues in the CDR3. Looked up from germline, CDR1 is ENHRY and CDR2 is SYGVKD. V gave up 6 bases and J gave up 6 bases; unmatched junction bases: 2. CDR3 in amino acids: CAISGTGPEAFF. In nucleotides, the CDR3 is TGTGCCATCAGCGGGACAGGGCCTGAAGCTTTCTTT.

The chain uses TRBV5-1 and TRBJ2-2; 15 positions agree with TRBD2. Trimming removed 3 bases from V and 4 bases from J; junction bases left unmatched: 4. Germline V CDR1 and CDR2: SGHRS, YFSETQ. The CDR3 runs 17 residues. DNA of the CDR3: TGCGCCAGCAGCTGGGGGACTAGCGGGAGGCTCACCGGGGAGCTGTTTTTT. Its translation is CASSWGTSGRLTGELFF.

The chain links TRBV28 to TRBJ2-2; no firm D call. Germline assignment: CDR1 MDHEN and CDR2 SYDVKM. Trimming pared 6 bases from V and 0 bases from J, leaving 2 bases between. The CDR3 consists of 12 residues. CDR3 sequence (DNA): TGTGCCAGCAGGACGAACACCGGGGAGCTGTTTTTT. Translation gives CASRTNTGELFF.

The V gene is TRBV28, the J gene TRBJ2-7, with 8 bases matching TRBD1. Trimming at V came to 4 bases and at J to 2 bases, leaving 7 bases not matched to a gene. The CDR3 runs 15 residues. Per the germline V gene, CDR1 is MDHEN and CDR2 is SYDVKM. In DNA form, the CDR3 reads TGTGCCAGCAGTTCTCGACAGGGGCCCCCCTACGAGCAGTACTTC. Residues: CASSSRQGPPYEQYF.

The V and J genes are TRBV7-3 and TRBJ2-3; D unresolved. Trimming pared 4 bases from V and 4 bases from J, leaving 15 bases between. Germline CDR1 SGHTA, CDR2 FQGTGA. The length of the CDR3 is 15 residues. The CDR3 loop reads CASSSRPAPADTQYF. CDR3 sequence (DNA): TGTGCCAGCAGCTCCCGTCCCGCCCCCGCAGATACGCAGTATTTT. Combining the CDR3 with reference TRBV7-3 and TRBJ2-3 gives the whole variable domain GAGVSQTPSNKVTEKGKYVELRCDPISGHTALYWYRQSLGQGPEFLIYFQGTGAADDSGLPNDRFFAVRPEGSVSTLKIQRTERGDSAVYLCASSSRPAPADTQYFGPGTRLTVL.

The chain has TRBV7-9 and TRBJ2-5; D gene ambiguous. CDR3 length: 12 amino acids. The germline gives CDR1 SEHNR, CDR2 FQNEAQ (reference sequence). V was clipped by 7 bases and J by 5 bases, with 11 bases between them. The CDR3 DNA follows: TGTGCCAGCAATGTAATTCCTGAGACCCAGTACTTC. Its protein product is CASNVIPETQYF.

The chain carries TRBV23-1 and TRBJ2-7; 9 bases map to TRBD1. TRBV23-1 qualifies as an ORF whose function is uncertain. V lost 8 bases, J lost 3 bases, and 5 bases stayed unmatched. There are 13 residues in the CDR3. In DNA form, the CDR3 reads TGCGCCAGCCCCCGACAGGGGGTCTACGAGCAGTACTTC. This sequence encodes CASPRQGVYEQYF.

The chain recombines TRBV19 with TRBJ2-7, with no clear D. The CDR3 extends over 13 amino acids. The germline V gene encodes CDR1 LNHDA and CDR2 SQIVND (reference sequence). The V end lost 4 bases, the J end lost 4 bases, and 11 bases lay between the germline ends. CDR3 nucleotide sequence: TGTGCCAGTAGTACGGGCCCCGGGTACGAGCAGTACTTC. It translates to CASSTGPGYEQYF.

This clone appeared once. This rearrangement joins TRBV5-1 to TRBJ2-1, with 15 bases fitting TRBD2. The CDR3 spans 18 residues. The V gene end was trimmed by 4 bases and the J gene end by 5 bases; junction bases not matched to a gene: 10. Germline CDR1 reads SGHRS; CDR2 reads YFSETQ. CDR3 nucleotides: TGCGCCAGCAGCCCCCGGGGGGGACTAGCGGGAGGAGACAATGAGCAGTTCTTC. It specifies CASSPRGGLAGGDNEQFF.

The rearrangement links TRBV28 to TRBJ2-7, with D unresolved. The CDR3 runs to 13 residues. Between the trimmed V and J ends, which lost 7 bases and 0 bases, there was a span of 10 bases. CDR1 and CDR2 from the germline V gene are MDHEN and SYDVKM. The CDR3 region is CASTTTDSYEQYF. The CDR3 nucleotides read TGTGCCAGCACTACGACTGACTCCTACGAGCAGTACTTC.

The V and J genes are TRBV6-6 and TRBJ2-2; 9 nucleotides line up with TRBD1. J was trimmed by 4 bases and V by 4 bases; bases with no gene match: 7. The CDR3 consists of 16 residues. Germline V CDR1 and CDR2: MNHNY, SVGAGI (reference sequence). In DNA, the CDR3 is TGTGCCAGCAGTTTCCGGGACAGGGTAGGCACCGGGGAGCTGTTTTTT. Translating it yields CASSFRDRVGTGELFF.

The V call is TRBV6-1, the J call TRBJ1-2, with D perhaps matching TRBD1 (6 bases). The V and J ends lost 11 bases and 3 bases respectively, with 10 bases between them. The CDR3 length is 11 residues. Germline-derived CDR1 and CDR2 are MNHNS and SASEGT. CDR3 in amino acids: CAGRTDYGYTF. The DNA of the CDR3 is TGTGCCGGACGGACAGACTATGGCTACACCTTC.

The chain couples TRBV19 to TRBJ2-5, with D perhaps matching TRBD2 (5 bases). Germline V gives CDR1 LNHDA, CDR2 SQIVND (reference sequence). This CDR3 region has 13 residues. V was shortened by 5 bases and J by 0 bases, with 7 bases between the two germline ends. This CDR3 reads CASSLTNQETQYF. The DNA for the CDR3 is TGTGCCAGTAGTTTGACTAACCAAGAGACCCAGTACTTC.

The gene calls are TRBV11-2 and TRBJ2-1; the D gene is possibly TRBD2 (6 bases). CDR1 is SGHAT, CDR2 FQNNGV, per germline. Trimming shortened V by 5 bases and J by 6 bases, and 8 bases separated the two germline ends. The CDR3 consists of 12 residues. CDR3 region: CASSHGGNEQFF. CDR3 sequence (DNA): TGTGCCAGCAGCCACGGGGGCAATGAGCAGTTCTTC.

This chain connects TRBV27 to TRBJ2-2; D is perhaps TRBD2 (6 bases). Per germline, CDR1 MNHEY and CDR2 SMNVEV (reference sequence). Trimming removed 6 bases from V and 2 bases from J, with 25 bases in between. This CDR3 region has 19 residues. In DNA, the CDR3 is TGTGCCAGCAGCTTCAAGGGCCTCCCTGGCGCGGGAAACACCGGGGAGCTGTTTTTT. It encodes CASSFKGLPGAGNTGELFF.